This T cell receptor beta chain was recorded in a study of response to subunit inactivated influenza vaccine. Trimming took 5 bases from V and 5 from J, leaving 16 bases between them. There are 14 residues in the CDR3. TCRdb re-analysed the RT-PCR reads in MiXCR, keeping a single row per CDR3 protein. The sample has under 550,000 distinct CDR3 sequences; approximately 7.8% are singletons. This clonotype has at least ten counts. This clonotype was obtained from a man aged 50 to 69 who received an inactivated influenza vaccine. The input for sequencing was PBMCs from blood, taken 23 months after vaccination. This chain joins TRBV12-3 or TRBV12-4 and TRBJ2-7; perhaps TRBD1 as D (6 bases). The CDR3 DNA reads TGTGCCAGCAGTCTTACTACAGGGAACAACGAGCAGTACTTC. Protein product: CASSLTTGNNEQYF.